The rows below give T cell receptor beta chains drawn from one sample of a study of T cell changes during pregnancy in multiple sclerosis. The data were produced by immunoSEQ multiplex PCR, yet TCRdb's version contains in-frame clones alone and is incomplete. The sample contains 45,000 to 55,000 clones, approximately 90% of which appear only once. The source material was CD4+ T cells from peripheral blood mononuclear cells, sampled after pregnancy. These receptors were obtained from a female donor in good health, enrolled as a control in a pregnancy study. CDR3s include the opening cysteine and the closing phenylalanine or tryptophan. A D gene is named only where the DNA matches it firmly. Clone size is stated in some rows and not others, as once, few, many or a class when expanded.

D gene	V gene	clone size	J gene	CDR3 DNA	CDR3 protein
.	TRBV28	.	TRBJ2-2	TGTGCCAGCAGTTTCATTAAGGGGTCCACCGGGGAGCTGTTTTTT	CASSFIKGSTGELFF
TRBD1	TRBV29-1	.	TRBJ2-5	TGCAGCGTTGCTCGGGACAGGGGTTTTAGCGAGACCCAGTACTTC	CSVARDRGFSETQYF
.	TRBV5-8	.	TRBJ2-4	TGTGCCAGCAGCCCCTCCTGGGGCTTTGCCAAAAACATTCAGTACTTC	CASSPSWGFAKNIQYF
.	TRBV20-1	.	TRBJ2-2	TGCAGTGCGACAGAGGCCGGGGAGCTGTTTTTT	CSATEAGELFF
.	TRBV5-6	.	TRBJ2-7	TGTGCCAGCAGCTTTGGCGGGGGCCGCTCCTACGAGCAGTACTTC	CASSFGGGRSYEQYF
.	TRBV4-2	.	TRBJ2-3	TGTGCCAGCAGCCAAGATGCGGTTACTACAGATACGCAGTATTTT	CASSQDAVTTDTQYF
.	TRBV5-1	.	TRBJ2-7	TGCGCCAGCAGCTGGATACAGGGCGAGGGATACGAGCAGTACTTC	CASSWIQGEGYEQYF
TRBD2	TRBV19	.	TRBJ2-3	TGTGCCAGTAGACGGCGGGGGAAGGTGGATACGCAGTATTTT	CASRRRGKVDTQYF
.	TRBV5-1	.	TRBJ1-1	TGCGCCAGCAGCTCATACAAGAACACTGAAGCTTTCTTT	CASSSYKNTEAFF
.	TRBV5-1	.	TRBJ1-1	TGCGCCAGCAGCGGCGGACTTTCCGTGGGTGCTTTCTTT	CASSGGLSVGAFF
.	TRBV7-2	.	TRBJ2-5	TGTGCCAGCAGCTCCTCTGACAGGAGGTCAGGGACCCAGTACTTC	CASSSSDRRSGTQYF
.	TRBV20-1	.	TRBJ2-1	TGCAGTGCGCGATCACGGGAGCAGTTCTTC	CSARSREQFF
.	TRBV4-2	.	TRBJ1-5	TGTGCCAGCAGCCACGATTACCTAGACAATCAGCCCCAGCATTTT	CASSHDYLDNQPQHF
TRBD2	TRBV5-6	few	TRBJ2-3	TGTGCCAGCAGCTTGCCTGGACTAGTTACAGATACGCAGTATTTT	CASSLPGLVTDTQYF
TRBD1	TRBV7-6	.	TRBJ2-5	TGTGCCAGCAGTCGACCGGGACAGGGGGCAGGGACCCAGTACTTC	CASSRPGQGAGTQYF
.	TRBV6-1	.	TRBJ1-5	TGTGCCACCCTCTGGAGGGTGGCTAGCAATCAGCCCCAGCATTTT	CATLWRVASNQPQHF
TRBD1	TRBV4-3	.	TRBJ1-5	TGCGCCAGCAGCCAAGCCCAGGGGGCGAATCAGCCCCAGCATTTT	CASSQAQGANQPQHF
.	TRBV6-4	.	TRBJ1-1	TGTGCCAGCAGTTTAACATCTTACACTGAAGCTTTCTTT	CASSLTSYTEAFF
TRBD1	TRBV5-1	.	TRBJ1-1	TGCGCCAGCAGCCAAGGGACAGGAGCTTCAAACACTGAAGCTTTCTTT	CASSQGTGASNTEAFF
TRBD2	TRBV4-3	.	TRBJ2-1	TGCGCCAGCAGCCAAGCGTTGACTAGCGGGGGGGAGCATGAGCAGTTCTTC	CASSQALTSGGEHEQFF
TRBD1	TRBV2	.	TRBJ1-1	TGTGCCAGCAGGACCCTGGACAGGGGGGTTGAAGCTTTCTTT	CASRTLDRGVEAFF
TRBD2	TRBV11-1	.	TRBJ2-3	TGTGCCAGCAGCTTGGGACTAGAGTCCCCCAGGGCGCAGTATTTT	CASSLGLESPRAQYF
TRBD1	TRBV7-9	once	TRBJ2-5	TGTGCCAGCAGCCCTCGCCCATCCGGGACAGAAGAGACCCAGTACTTC	CASSPRPSGTEETQYF
.	TRBV4-3	.	TRBJ1-4	TGCGCCAGCAGCAAAGGGGCGGCAGGGGTGGGGGAAAAACTGTTTTTT	CASSKGAAGVGEKLFF
.	TRBV30	once	TRBJ1-2	TGTGCCTGGAGTCCCCCGGGCTATGGCTACACCTTC	CAWSPPGYGYTF
.	TRBV7-6	.	TRBJ1-4	TGTGCCAGCAAACTAGGGTTTTCCCCATATTCCTCTAATGAAAAACTGTTTTTT	CASKLGFSPYSSNEKLFF
TRBD1	TRBV29-1	.	TRBJ1-3	TGCAGCGTTACCCGGACAGGGGTGGGAAACACCATATATTTT	CSVTRTGVGNTIYF
TRBD2	TRBV18	.	TRBJ2-7	TGTGCCAGCTCACCGTTTATGACTAGCGGGGCCTCCTACGAGCAGTACTTC	CASSPFMTSGASYEQYF
TRBD1	TRBV5-1	.	TRBJ2-1	TGCGCCAGCGGTGGGACAGCTGGCAATGAGCAGTTCTTC	CASGGTAGNEQFF
.	TRBV28	.	TRBJ1-5	TGTGCCAGCAGGGGGAGCGGGGGCAATCAGCCCCAGCATTTT	CASRGSGGNQPQHF
.	TRBV18	.	TRBJ1-1	TGTGCCAGCTCCCTGGGAAGGGGAAACACTGAAGCTTTCTTT	CASSLGRGNTEAFF
.	TRBV19	.	TRBJ2-7	TGTGCCAGTAGTATAGGTGGGGCGGCCAGGATCTACGAGCAGTACTTC	CASSIGGAARIYEQYF
.	TRBV5-1	.	TRBJ2-3	TGCGCCAGCAGCTTTGTACCAGGCACAGATACGCAGTATTTT	CASSFVPGTDTQYF
.	TRBV5-1	.	TRBJ2-1	TGCGCCAGCAGCTTTGTTCTCCGACTTCCCTCGGATGAGCAGTTCTTC	CASSFVLRLPSDEQFF
TRBD2	TRBV2	.	TRBJ2-3	TGTGCCAGCAGTGCGGGACTAGCGTTCACCACAGATACGCAGTATTTT	CASSAGLAFTTDTQYF
TRBD2	TRBV9	once	TRBJ2-3	TGTGCCAGCAGCCCGAGAGCGGGGGAGGCTGGAGATACGCAGTATTTT	CASSPRAGEAGDTQYF
.	TRBV7-8	once	TRBJ2-5	TGTGCCAGCAGCTTACAAAGGTCGACTGAGGAGACCCAGTACTTC	CASSLQRSTEETQYF
.	TRBV18	.	TRBJ2-1	TGTGCCAGCTCACCGAGGGTATACAATGAGCAGTTCTTC	CASSPRVYNEQFF
TRBD1	TRBV27	.	TRBJ1-2	TGTGCCAGCAGTCCCCGGCAGGGGGCTATAGCTAACTATGGCTACACCTTC	CASSPRQGAIANYGYTF
.	TRBV14	.	TRBJ2-7	TGTGCCAGCAGCCCCCAAAACTACGAGCAGTACTTC	CASSPQNYEQYF
TRBD1	TRBV7-2	once	TRBJ2-1	TGTGCCAGCAGCTATCGGACAGGGGGCTTAAGGAATGAGCAGTTCTTC	CASSYRTGGLRNEQFF
.	TRBV7-2	.	TRBJ2-2	TGTGCCAGCAGCTTAGTAGACAGAAACACCGGGGAGCTGTTTTTT	CASSLVDRNTGELFF
TRBD2	TRBV7-2	.	TRBJ2-2	TGTGCCAGCACCCTTCATCCTAGCGGGGCTTACACCGGGGAGCTGTTTTTT	CASTLHPSGAYTGELFF
.	TRBV7-2	.	TRBJ1-5	TGTGCCAGCAGCTCCAATAATCAGCCCCAGCATTTT	CASSSNNQPQHF
.	TRBV6-5	once	TRBJ2-3	TGTGCCAGCAGTAATCAGGGAACAGATACGCAGTATTTT	CASSNQGTDTQYF